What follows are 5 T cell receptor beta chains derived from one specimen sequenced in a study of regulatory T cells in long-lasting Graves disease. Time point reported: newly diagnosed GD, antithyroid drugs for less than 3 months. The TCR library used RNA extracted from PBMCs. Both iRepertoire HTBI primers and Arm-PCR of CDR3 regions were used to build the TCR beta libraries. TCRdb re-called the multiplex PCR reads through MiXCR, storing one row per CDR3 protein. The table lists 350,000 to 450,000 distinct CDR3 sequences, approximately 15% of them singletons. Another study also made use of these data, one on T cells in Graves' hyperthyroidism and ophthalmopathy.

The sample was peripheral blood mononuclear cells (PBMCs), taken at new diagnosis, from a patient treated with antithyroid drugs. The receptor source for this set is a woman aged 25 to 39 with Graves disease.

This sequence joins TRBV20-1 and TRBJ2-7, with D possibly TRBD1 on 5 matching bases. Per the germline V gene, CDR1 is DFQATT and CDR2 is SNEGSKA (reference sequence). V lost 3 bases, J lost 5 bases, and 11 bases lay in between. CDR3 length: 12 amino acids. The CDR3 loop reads CSARRQGHEQYF. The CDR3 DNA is TGCAGTGCTAGGAGGCAGGGCCACGAGCAGTACTTC.

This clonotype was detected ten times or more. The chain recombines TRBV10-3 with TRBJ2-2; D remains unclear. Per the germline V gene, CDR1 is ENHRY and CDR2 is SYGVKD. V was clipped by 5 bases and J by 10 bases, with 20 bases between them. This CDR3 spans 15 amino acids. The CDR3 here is CAISPSRSVLTELFF. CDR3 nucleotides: TGTGCCATCAGTCCGTCTAGGAGCGTCCTTACGGAGCTGTTTTTT.

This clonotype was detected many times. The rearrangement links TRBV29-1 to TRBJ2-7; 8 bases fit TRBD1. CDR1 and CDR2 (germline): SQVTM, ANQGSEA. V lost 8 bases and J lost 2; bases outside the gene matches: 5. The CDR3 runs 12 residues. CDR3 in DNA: TGCAGCATACAGGGGGTACCCTACGAGCAGTACTTC. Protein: CSIQGVPYEQYF.

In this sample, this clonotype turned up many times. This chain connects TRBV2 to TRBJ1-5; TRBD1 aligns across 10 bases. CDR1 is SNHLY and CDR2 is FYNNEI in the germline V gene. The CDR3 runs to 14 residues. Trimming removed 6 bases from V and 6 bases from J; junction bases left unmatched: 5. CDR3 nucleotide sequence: TGTGCCAGCAGCGTTGGACAGGGGGGTCAGCCCCAGCATTTT. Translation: CASSVGQGGQPQHF. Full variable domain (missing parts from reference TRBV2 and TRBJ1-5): EPEVTQTPSHQVTQMGQEVILRCVPISNHLYFYWYRQILGQKVEFLVSFYNNEISEKSEIFDDQFSVERPDGSNFTLKIRSTKLEDSAMYFCASSVGQGGQPQHFGDGTRLSIL.

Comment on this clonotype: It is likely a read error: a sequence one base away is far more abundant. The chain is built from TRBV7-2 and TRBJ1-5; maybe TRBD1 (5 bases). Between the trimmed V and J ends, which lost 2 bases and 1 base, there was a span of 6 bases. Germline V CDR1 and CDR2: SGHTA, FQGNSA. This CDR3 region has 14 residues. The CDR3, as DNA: TGTGCCAGCAGCTTAAAGGGGAGCAATCAGCCCCAGCATTTT. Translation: CASSLKGSNQPQHF.